The 16 T cell receptor beta chains below were found in one sample sequenced in a study of blood T cell repertoires in COVID-19. Measured with immunoSEQ multiplex PCR; TCRdb has only the in-frame clones, and not every one. Among tens of thousands of clones listed, roughly 85% were seen once. The specimen was peripheral blood. Every receptor here comes from a man in his thirties or forties with acute or convalescent COVID-19.

As for this clone: At one end the junction does not follow the germline gene, possibly because of a read error. V gene TRBV5-1 combines with J gene TRBJ1-2; TRBD1 might be the D (6 bases). The germline CDR1 and CDR2 sequences are SGHRS and YFSETQ. The CDR3 has 14 residues. As DNA, the CDR3 is TGCGCCAGCGGCTTGTCAGCAGGGGAATATGGCTACACCTTC. Translated: CASGLSAGEYGYTF.

The chain carries TRBV5-5 and TRBJ2-1, with D perhaps matching TRBD2 (5 bases). The CDR3 contains 13 residues. CDR1 is SGHKS and CDR2 is YYEKEE in the germline V gene (reference sequence). Trimming removed 2 bases from V and 9 bases from J, with 12 bases in between. The CDR3 bases are TGTGCCAGCAGCTTACCGGGGTCGGGTGAGCAGTTCTTC. As protein: CASSLPGSGEQFF. Together with reference TRBV5-5 and TRBJ2-1, the CDR3 gives the full variable domain: DAGVTQSPTHLIKTRGQQVTLRCSPISGHKSVSWYQQVLGQGPQFIFQYYEKEERGRGNFPDRFSARQFPNYSSELNVNALLLGDSALYLCASSLPGSGEQFFGPGTRLTVL.

V usage is TRBV28 and J usage is TRBJ2-3; 7 bases fit TRBD1. After removal of 10 bases from V and 3 bases from J, the junction contained 13 bases not matched to a gene. The CDR3 has 15 residues. CDR1 is MDHEN, CDR2 SYDVKM, per germline. The CDR3 nucleotides are TGTGCCACAAAAAGACAGGGTGTAGCGACAGATACGCAGTATTTT. Translation: CATKRQGVATDTQYF.

The chain is built from TRBV19 and TRBJ2-1; 9 bases align to TRBD2. The CDR3 contains 15 residues. V shed 0 bases and J 9 bases; nucleotides not matched to a gene: 6. Germline V gene lookup returns CDR1 LNHDA and CDR2 SQIVND (reference sequence). The CDR3 DNA follows: TGTGCCAGTAGTATAGAGGCGGGAGGGCCGTCTGAGCAGTTCTTC. It translates to CASSIEAGGPSEQFF.

This clone was counted a few times. V and J are TRBV27 and TRBJ1-2; 8 nucleotides line up with TRBD1. The junction had 10 bases not matched to a gene; V was cut back by 5 bases and J by 8 bases. CDR3 length: 14 residues. CDR1 is MNHEY, CDR2 SMNVEV, per germline (reference sequence). The CDR3: CASSPQDRATGYTF. Here the CDR3 DNA reads TGTGCCAGCAGTCCCCAGGACAGGGCCACCGGCTACACCTTC.

The V gene is TRBV25-1, the J gene TRBJ1-1; D is uncertain. Trimming removed 7 bases from V and 2 bases from J, with 17 bases in between. Germline V gene sequence: CDR1 MGHDK, CDR2 SYGVNS. CDR3 length: 15 residues. CDR3 in amino acids: CASTQFRGYNTEAFF. In DNA, the CDR3 is TGTGCCAGCACCCAATTTCGGGGTTATAACACTGAAGCTTTCTTT.

The sample holds one count of this clone. The V and J genes are TRBV15 and TRBJ2-3; D is unresolved. This CDR3 contains 15 residues. Germline-derived CDR1 and CDR2 are LNHNV and YYDKDF (reference sequence). V was trimmed by 1 base and J by 2 bases, leaving 10 bases between them. The CDR3 region has the DNA TGTGCCACCAGCAGAGGTGGCACATACACAGATACGCAGTATTTT. It yields the protein CATSRGGTYTDTQYF.

The chain uses TRBV27 and TRBJ2-7; 16 bases agree with TRBD2. Germline V CDR1 and CDR2: MNHEY, SMNVEV (reference sequence). V dropped 4 bases and J dropped 3; count of bases not matched to a gene: 12. This CDR3 comprises 19 residues. The CDR3 spells CASSSRGPGTSGRVYEQYF. The CDR3 DNA reads as TGTGCCAGCAGTTCAAGGGGTCCCGGGACTAGCGGGAGGGTCTACGAGCAGTACTTC.

This clone was seen just once. The chain uses TRBV3-1 (or the pseudogene TRBV3-2) and TRBJ2-5; maybe TRBD2 (5 bases). The V gene lost 0 bases and the J gene lost 4 bases, with 9 bases spanning the gap. Germline CDR1 LGHDT, CDR2 YNNKEL (reference sequence). The CDR3 spans 14 residues. Here the CDR3 reads CASSQDLRGETQYF. CDR3 nucleotide sequence: TGTGCCAGCAGCCAAGATCTCCGGGGAGAGACCCAGTACTTC.

V is TRBV6-6 and J is TRBJ1-6; possibly TRBD1 for D (6 bases). In germline, CDR1 is MNHNY, CDR2 SVGAGI (reference sequence). Trimming pared 5 bases from V and 10 bases from J, leaving 18 bases between. The CDR3 consists of 15 residues. This CDR3 reads CASSPPTGPKSPLHF. In DNA form, the CDR3 reads TGTGCCAGCAGTCCACCGACAGGCCCGAAGTCACCCCTCCACTTT.

V is TRBV5-1 and J is TRBJ2-3; 9 bases agree with TRBD2. J gave up 3 bases and V 3 bases, and 5 bases lay outside the gene matches. Germline V CDR1 and CDR2: SGHRS, YFSETQ. The CDR3 is 15 residues long. The CDR3 nucleotides read TGCGCCAGCAGCTGGGCTAGCGGGGAAACAGATACGCAGTATTTT. Translating it yields CASSWASGETDTQYF. The entire variable domain, with the rest obtained from reference TRBV5-1 and TRBJ2-3, is as follows: KAGVTQTPRYLIKTRGQQVTLSCSPISGHRSVSWYQQTPGQGLQFLFEYFSETQRNKGNFPGRFSGRQFSNSRSEMNVSTLELGDSALYLCASSWASGETDTQYFGPGTRLTVL.

This clone was counted only a few times. The chain combines TRBV7-9 with TRBJ1-1, with TRBD1 as a possible D gene (6 bases). Germline CDR1 reads SEHNR; CDR2 reads FQNEAQ (reference sequence). The germline V and J ends were trimmed by 4 bases and 1 base, with 7 bases remaining between them. This CDR3 spans 13 amino acids. The CDR3 here is CASSSGQNTEAFF. CDR3 nucleotide sequence: TGTGCCAGCAGCTCGGGACAGAACACTGAAGCTTTCTTT. Complete variable domain (other parts from reference TRBV7-9 and TRBJ1-1): DTGVSQNPRHKITKRGQNVTFRCDPISEHNRLYWYRQTLGQGPEFLTYFQNEAQLEKSRLLSDRFSAERPKGSFSTLEIQRTEQGDSAMYLCASSSGQNTEAFFGQGTRLTVV.

V is TRBV5-1 and J is TRBJ2-6; 11 nucleotides match TRBD1. J was trimmed by 0 bases and V by 4 bases; bases with no gene match: 3. The CDR3 loop spans 17 amino acids. Germline CDR1 and CDR2: SGHRS and YFSETQ. In DNA, the CDR3 is TGCGCCAGCAGCCGGGACAGGGGGTTCTCTGGGGCCAACGTCCTGACTTTC. Translation: CASSRDRGFSGANVLTF.

The rearrangement joins TRBV3-1 (or the pseudogene TRBV3-2) to TRBJ2-1, with a possible D match to TRBD2 (6 bases). V lost 0 bases, J lost 1 base, and 13 bases lay in between. This CDR3 is built from 17 residues. Germline V gene data show CDR1 as LGHDT and CDR2 as YNNKEL (reference sequence). The CDR3 loop is CASSQDLQRASYNEQFF. The CDR3 nucleotides read TGTGCCAGCAGCCAAGATCTCCAGCGGGCTTCCTACAATGAGCAGTTCTTC.

CDR3 loop: CASSHPFVEGRGYEQYF. Written as DNA, the CDR3 is TGTGCCAGCAGCCACCCCTTTGTGGAGGGGAGAGGTTACGAGCAGTACTTC. The chain joins TRBV5-6 to TRBJ2-7; tentative D call: TRBD2 (6 bases). The CDR3 contains 17 residues. V was clipped by 4 bases and J by 4 bases, with 24 bases between them. Germline CDR1 and CDR2: SGHDT and YYEEEE.

The chain combines TRBV5-1 with TRBJ2-5; 7 bases match TRBD2. This CDR3 contains 16 residues. Germline loops: CDR1 SGHRS, CDR2 YFSETQ. With 4 bases clipped from V and 2 bases from J, the junction kept 11 bases outside the gene matches. The CDR3: CASSPRAPGGQETQYF. In DNA form, the CDR3 reads TGCGCCAGCAGCCCCAGGGCCCCGGGGGGACAAGAGACCCAGTACTTC. The variable domain in full, completed from reference TRBV5-1 and TRBJ2-5, reads KAGVTQTPRYLIKTRGQQVTLSCSPISGHRSVSWYQQTPGQGLQFLFEYFSETQRNKGNFPGRFSGRQFSNSRSEMNVSTLELGDSALYLCASSPRAPGGQETQYFGPGTRLLVL.